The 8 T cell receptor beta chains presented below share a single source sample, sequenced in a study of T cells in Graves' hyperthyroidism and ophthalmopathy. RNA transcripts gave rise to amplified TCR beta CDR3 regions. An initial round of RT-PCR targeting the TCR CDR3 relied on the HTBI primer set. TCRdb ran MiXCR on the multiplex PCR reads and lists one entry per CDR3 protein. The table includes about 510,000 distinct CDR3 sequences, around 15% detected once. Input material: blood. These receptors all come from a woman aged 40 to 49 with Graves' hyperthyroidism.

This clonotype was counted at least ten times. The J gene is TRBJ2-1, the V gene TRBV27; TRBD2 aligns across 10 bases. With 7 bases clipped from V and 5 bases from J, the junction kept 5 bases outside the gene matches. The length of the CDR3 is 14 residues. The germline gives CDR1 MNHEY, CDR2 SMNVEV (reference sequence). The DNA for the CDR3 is TGTGCCAGCAAAGCGGGAGGGTCCCACAATGAGCAGTTCTTC. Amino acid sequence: CASKAGGSHNEQFF.

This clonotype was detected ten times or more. CDR3 coding DNA: TGCAGTGCTACTGAGACAGGGCTGGACCAAGAGACCCAGTACTTC. Translation gives CSATETGLDQETQYF. The rearrangement joins TRBV20-1 to TRBJ2-5; TRBD1 matches 7 bases. V dropped 4 bases and J dropped 0; count of bases not matched to a gene: 8. Germline lookup yields CDR1 DFQATT and CDR2 SNEGSKA (reference sequence). The CDR3 is 15 residues long.

CDR3 bases: TGTGCCAGTAGGGCAGCGAACGTCTATGGCTACACCTTC. Translation: CASRAANVYGYTF. The J gene is TRBJ1-2, the V gene TRBV19; D unclear. Germline assignment: CDR1 LNHDA and CDR2 SQIVND (reference sequence). This CDR3 has 13 residues. V was cut by 6 bases and J by 4 bases, with 12 bases left in between.

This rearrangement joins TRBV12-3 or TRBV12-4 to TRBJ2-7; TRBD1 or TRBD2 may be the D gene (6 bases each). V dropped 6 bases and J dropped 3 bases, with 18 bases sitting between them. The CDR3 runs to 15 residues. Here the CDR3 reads CASSPRGVGSYEQYF. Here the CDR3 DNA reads TGTGCCAGCAGCCCTAGGGGGGTTGGTAGCTACGAGCAGTACTTC.

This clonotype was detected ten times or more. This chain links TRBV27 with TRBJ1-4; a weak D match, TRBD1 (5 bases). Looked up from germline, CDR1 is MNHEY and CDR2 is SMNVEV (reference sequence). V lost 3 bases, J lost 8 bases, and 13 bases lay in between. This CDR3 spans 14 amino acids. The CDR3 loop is CASSFIGAGEKLFF. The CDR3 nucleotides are TGTGCCAGCAGTTTTATCGGAGCAGGGGAAAAACTGTTTTTT. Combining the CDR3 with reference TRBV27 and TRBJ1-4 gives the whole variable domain EAQVTQNPRYLITVTGKKLTVTCSQNMNHEYMSWYRQDPGLGLRQIYYSMNVEVTDKGDVPEGYKVSRKEKRNFPLILESPSPNQTSLYFCASSFIGAGEKLFFGSGTQLSVL.

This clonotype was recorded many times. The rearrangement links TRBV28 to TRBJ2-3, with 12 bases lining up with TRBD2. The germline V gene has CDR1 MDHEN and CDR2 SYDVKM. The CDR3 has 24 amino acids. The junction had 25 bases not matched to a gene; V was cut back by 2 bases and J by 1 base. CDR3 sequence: CASSLPLTRTSGNNLPPGTDTQYF. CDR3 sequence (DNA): TGTGCCAGCAGTTTACCTTTGACGAGGACTAGCGGGAACAATCTTCCCCCTGGCACAGATACGCAGTATTTT.

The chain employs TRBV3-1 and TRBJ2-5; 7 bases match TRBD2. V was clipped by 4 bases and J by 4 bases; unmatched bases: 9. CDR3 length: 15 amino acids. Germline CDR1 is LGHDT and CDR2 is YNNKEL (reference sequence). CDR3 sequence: CASSLVRTRSETQYF. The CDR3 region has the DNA TGTGCCAGCAGCCTCGTTAGGACTAGGTCAGAGACCCAGTACTTC.

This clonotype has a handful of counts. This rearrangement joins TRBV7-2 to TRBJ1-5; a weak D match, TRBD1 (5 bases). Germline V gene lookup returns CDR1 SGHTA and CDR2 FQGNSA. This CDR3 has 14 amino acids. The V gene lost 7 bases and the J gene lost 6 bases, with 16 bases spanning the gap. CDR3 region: CASTTFGASQPQHF. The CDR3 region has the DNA TGTGCCAGCACCACTTTTGGGGCTAGTCAGCCCCAGCATTTT.